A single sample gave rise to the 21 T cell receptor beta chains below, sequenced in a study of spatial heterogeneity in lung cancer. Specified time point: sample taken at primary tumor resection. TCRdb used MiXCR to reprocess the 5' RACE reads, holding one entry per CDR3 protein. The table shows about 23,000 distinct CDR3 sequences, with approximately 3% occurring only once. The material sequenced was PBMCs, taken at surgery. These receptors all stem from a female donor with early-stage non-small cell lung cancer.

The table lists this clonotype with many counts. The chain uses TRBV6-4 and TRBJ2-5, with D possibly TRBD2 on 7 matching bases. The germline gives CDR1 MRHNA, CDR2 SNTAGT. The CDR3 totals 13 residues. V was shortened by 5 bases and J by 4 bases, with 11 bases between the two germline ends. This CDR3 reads CASSPGGRETQYF. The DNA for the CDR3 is TGTGCCAGCAGTCCCGGGGGGCGAGAGACCCAGTACTTC.

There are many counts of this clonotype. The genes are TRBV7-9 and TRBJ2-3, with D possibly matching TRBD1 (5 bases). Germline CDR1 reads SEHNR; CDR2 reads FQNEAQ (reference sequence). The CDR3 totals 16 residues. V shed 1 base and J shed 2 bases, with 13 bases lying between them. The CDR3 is CASSLGGRVHTDTQYF. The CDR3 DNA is TGTGCCAGCAGCTTAGGGGGCAGAGTCCACACAGATACGCAGTATTTT.

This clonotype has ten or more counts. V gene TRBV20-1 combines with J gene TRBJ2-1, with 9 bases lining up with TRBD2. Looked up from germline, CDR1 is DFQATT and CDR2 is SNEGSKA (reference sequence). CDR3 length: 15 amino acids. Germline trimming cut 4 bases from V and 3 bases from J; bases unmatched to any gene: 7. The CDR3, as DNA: TGCAGTGCTACTCGTAGCGGGAGACTCTACAATGAGCAGTTCTTC. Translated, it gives CSATRSGRLYNEQFF.

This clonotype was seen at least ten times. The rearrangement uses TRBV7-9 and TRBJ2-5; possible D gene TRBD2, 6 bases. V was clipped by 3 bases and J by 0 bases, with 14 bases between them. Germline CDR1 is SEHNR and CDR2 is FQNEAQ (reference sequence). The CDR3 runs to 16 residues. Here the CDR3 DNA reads TGTGCCAGCAGCTTCTCTGGGGGAGGTGACCAAGAGACCCAGTACTTC. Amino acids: CASSFSGGGDQETQYF.

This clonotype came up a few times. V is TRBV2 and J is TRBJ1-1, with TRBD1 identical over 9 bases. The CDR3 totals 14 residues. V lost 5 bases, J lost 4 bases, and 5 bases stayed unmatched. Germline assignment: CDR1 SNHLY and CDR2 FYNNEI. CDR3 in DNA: TGTGCCAGCAGTCGGGACAGGGTAACCACTGAAGCTTTCTTT. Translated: CASSRDRVTTEAFF. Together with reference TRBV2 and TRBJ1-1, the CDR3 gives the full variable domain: EPEVTQTPSHQVTQMGQEVILRCVPISNHLYFYWYRQILGQKVEFLVSFYNNEISEKSEIFDDQFSVERPDGSNFTLKIRSTKLEDSAMYFCASSRDRVTTEAFFGQGTRLTVV.

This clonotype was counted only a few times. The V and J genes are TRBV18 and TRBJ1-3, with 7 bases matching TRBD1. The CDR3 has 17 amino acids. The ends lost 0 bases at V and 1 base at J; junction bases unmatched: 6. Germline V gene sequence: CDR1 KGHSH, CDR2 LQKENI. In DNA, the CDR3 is TGTGCCAGCTCACCACCGGCCAGGGGGGGATCTGGAAACACCATATATTTT. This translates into CASSPPARGGSGNTIYF.

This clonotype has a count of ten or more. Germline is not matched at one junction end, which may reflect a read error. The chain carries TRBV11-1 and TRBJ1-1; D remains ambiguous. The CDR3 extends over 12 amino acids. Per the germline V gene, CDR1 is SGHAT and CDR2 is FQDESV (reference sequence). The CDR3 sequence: CVSSDGWTEAFF. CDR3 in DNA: TGTGTCAGCAGCGACGGATGGACTGAAGCTTTCTTT.

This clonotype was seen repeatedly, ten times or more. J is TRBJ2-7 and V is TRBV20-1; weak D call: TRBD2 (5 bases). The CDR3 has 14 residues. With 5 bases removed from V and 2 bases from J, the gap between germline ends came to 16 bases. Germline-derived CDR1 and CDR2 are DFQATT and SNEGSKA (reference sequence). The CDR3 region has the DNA TGCAGTGCTTTAAACCCCGGGAAAACCTACGAGCAGTACTTC. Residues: CSALNPGKTYEQYF.

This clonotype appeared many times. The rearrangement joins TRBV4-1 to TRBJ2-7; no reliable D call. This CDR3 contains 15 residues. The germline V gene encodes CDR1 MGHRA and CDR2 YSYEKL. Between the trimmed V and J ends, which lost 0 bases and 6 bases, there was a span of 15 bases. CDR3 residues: CASSQDLYRGSEQYF. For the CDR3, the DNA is TGCGCCAGCAGCCAAGACTTATACAGAGGATCCGAGCAGTACTTC.

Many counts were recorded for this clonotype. The CDR3 DNA reads TGTGCCAGCGCGGGATTGGGACTGTACGAGCAGTACTTC. Translating gives CASAGLGLYEQYF. This rearrangement joins TRBV7-8 to TRBJ2-7, with D perhaps matching TRBD2 (6 bases). The length of the CDR3 is 13 residues. The V gene lost 8 bases and the J gene lost 4 bases, with 15 bases spanning the gap. Germline assignment: CDR1 SGHVS and CDR2 FQNEAQ.

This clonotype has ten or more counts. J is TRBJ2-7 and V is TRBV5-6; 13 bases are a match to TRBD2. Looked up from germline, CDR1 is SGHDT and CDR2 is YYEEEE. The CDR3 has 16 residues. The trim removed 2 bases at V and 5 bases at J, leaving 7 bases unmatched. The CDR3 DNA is TGTGCCAGCAGCTTTGCCGGGACTAGCGGGACCAACGAGCAGTACTTC. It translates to CASSFAGTSGTNEQYF.

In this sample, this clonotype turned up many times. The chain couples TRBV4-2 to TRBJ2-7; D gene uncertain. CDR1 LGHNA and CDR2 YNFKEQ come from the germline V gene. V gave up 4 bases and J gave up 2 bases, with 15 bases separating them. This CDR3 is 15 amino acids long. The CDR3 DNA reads TGTGCCAGCAGCCTAAGGTTAGTCAGCACCTACGAGCAGTACTTC. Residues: CASSLRLVSTYEQYF.

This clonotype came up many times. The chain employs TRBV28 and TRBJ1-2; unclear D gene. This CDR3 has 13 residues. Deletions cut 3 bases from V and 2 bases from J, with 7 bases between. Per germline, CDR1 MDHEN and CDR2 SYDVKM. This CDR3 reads CASSLAGNYGYTF. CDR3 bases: TGTGCCAGCAGTTTGGCGGGAAACTATGGCTACACCTTC.

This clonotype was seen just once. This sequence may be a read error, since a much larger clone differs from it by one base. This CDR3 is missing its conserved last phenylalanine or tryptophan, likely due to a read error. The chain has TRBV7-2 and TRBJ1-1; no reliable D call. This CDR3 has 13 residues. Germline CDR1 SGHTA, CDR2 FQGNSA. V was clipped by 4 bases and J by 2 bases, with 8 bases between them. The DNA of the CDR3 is TGTGCCAGCAGCTCCACCCCCAACACTGAAGCTTTCTTA. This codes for CASSSTPNTEAFL.

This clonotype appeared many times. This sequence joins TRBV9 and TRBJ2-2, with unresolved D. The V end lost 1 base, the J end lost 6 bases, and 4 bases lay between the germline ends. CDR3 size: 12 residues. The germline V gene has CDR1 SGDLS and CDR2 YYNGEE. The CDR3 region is CASSVNSGELFF. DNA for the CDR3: TGTGCCAGCAGCGTAAATTCCGGGGAGCTGTTTTTT.

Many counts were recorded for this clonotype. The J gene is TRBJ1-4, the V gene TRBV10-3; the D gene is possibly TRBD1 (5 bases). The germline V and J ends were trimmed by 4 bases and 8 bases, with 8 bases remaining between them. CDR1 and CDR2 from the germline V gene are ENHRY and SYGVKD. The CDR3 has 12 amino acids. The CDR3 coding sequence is TGTGCCATCAGTGGGGGCAGAGAAAAACTGTTTTTT. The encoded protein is CAISGGREKLFF.

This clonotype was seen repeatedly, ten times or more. CDR3 sequence reads: CASGDGNRMPQHF. CDR3 DNA sequence: TGTGCCAGCGGGGACGGGAACCGGATGCCCCAGCATTTT. The chain has TRBV6-1 and TRBJ1-5, with D possibly matching TRBD1 (5 bases). The CDR3 runs to 13 residues. Germline V CDR1 and CDR2: MNHNS, SASEGT. V shed 8 bases and J shed 9 bases, with 17 bases lying between them.

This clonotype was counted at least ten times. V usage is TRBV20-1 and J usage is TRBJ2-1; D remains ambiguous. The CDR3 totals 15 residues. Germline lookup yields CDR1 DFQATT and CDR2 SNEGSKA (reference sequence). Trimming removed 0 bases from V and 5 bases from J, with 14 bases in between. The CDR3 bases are TGCAGTGCTAGAGACCTAATGGGGTCAAACAATGAGCAGTTCTTC. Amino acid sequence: CSARDLMGSNNEQFF.

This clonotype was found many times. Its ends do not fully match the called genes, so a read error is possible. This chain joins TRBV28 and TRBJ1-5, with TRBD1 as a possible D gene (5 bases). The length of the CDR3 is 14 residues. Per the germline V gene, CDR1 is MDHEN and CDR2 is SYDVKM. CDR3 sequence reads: CASSVPGPNLPQHF. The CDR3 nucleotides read TGTGCCAGCAGTGTTCCGGGGCCTAATCTGCCCCAGCATTTT.

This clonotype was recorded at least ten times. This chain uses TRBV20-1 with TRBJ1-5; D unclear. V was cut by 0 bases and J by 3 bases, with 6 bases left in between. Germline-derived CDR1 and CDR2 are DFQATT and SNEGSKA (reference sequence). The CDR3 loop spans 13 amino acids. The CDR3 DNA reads TGCAGTGCTAGAGATCCCTACAATCAGCCCCAGCATTTT. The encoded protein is CSARDPYNQPQHF.

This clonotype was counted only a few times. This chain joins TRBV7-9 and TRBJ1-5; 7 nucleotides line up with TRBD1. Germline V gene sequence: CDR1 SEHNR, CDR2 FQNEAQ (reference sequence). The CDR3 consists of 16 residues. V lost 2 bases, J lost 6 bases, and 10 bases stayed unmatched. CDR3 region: CASSLTVTGPGQPQHF. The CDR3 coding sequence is TGTGCCAGCAGCTTAACGGTGACAGGGCCCGGTCAGCCCCAGCATTTT.